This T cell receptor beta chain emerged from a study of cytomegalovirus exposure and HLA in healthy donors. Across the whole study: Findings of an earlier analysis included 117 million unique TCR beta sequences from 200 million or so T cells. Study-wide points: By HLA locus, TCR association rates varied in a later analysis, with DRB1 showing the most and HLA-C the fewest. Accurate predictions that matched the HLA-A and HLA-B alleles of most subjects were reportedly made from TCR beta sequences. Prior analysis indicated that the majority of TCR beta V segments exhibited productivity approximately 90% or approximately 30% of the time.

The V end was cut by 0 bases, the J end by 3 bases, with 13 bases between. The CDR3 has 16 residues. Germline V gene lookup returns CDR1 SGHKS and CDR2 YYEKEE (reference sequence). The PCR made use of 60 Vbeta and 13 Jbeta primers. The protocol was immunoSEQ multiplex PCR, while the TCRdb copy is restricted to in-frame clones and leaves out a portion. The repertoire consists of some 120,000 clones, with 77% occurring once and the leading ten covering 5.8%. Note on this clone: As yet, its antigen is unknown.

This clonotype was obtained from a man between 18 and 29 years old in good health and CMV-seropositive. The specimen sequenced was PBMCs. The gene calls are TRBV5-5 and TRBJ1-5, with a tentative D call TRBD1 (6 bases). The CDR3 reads CASSLAPGQFNQPQHF. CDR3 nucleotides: TGTGCCAGCAGCTTGGCCCCAGGACAGTTCAATCAGCCCCAGCATTTT. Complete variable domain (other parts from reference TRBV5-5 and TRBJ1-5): DAGVTQSPTHLIKTRGQQVTLRCSPISGHKSVSWYQQVLGQGPQFIFQYYEKEERGRGNFPDRFSARQFPNYSSELNVNALLLGDSALYLCASSLAPGQFNQPQHFGDGTRLSIL.